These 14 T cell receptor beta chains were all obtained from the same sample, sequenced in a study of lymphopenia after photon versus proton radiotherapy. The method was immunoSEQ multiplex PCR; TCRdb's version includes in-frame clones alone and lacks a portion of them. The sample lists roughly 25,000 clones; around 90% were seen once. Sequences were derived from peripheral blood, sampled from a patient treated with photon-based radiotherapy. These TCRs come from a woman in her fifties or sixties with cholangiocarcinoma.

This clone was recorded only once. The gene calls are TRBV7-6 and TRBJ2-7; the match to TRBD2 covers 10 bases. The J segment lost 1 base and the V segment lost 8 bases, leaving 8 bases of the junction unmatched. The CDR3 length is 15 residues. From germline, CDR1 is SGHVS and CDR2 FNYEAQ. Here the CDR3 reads CASGPGLAVSYEQYF. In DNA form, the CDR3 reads TGTGCCAGCGGCCCAGGACTAGCGGTTTCCTACGAGCAGTACTTC.

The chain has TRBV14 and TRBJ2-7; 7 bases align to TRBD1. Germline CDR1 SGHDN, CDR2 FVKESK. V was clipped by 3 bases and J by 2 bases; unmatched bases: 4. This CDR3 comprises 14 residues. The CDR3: CASSQTGSPYEQYF. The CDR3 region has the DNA TGTGCCAGCAGCCAGACAGGGAGTCCCTACGAGCAGTACTTC.

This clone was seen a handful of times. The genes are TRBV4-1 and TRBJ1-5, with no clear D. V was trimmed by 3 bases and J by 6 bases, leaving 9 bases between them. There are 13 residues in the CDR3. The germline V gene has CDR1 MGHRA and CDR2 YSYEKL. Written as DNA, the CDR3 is TGCGCCAGCAGCCACCCTGAAGGTCAGCCCCAGCATTTT. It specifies CASSHPEGQPQHF.

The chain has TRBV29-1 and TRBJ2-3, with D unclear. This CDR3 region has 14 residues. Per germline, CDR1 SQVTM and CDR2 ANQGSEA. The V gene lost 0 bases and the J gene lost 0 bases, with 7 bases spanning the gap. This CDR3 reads CSVEDPPSTDTQYF. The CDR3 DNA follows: TGCAGCGTTGAAGATCCGCCTAGCACAGATACGCAGTATTTT.

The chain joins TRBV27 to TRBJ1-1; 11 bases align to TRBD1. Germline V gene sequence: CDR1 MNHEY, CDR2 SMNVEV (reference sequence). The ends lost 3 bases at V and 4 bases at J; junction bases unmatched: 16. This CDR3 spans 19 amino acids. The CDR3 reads CASSFLRDRGRRVGTEAFF. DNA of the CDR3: TGTGCCAGCAGTTTCCTCCGGGACAGGGGGAGGAGGGTGGGCACTGAAGCTTTCTTT.

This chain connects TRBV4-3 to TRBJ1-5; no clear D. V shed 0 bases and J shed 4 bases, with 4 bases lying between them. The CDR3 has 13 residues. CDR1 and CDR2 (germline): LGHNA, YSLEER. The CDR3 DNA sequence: TGCGCCAGCAGCCAAGATCCGAATCAGCCCCAGCATTTT. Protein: CASSQDPNQPQHF.

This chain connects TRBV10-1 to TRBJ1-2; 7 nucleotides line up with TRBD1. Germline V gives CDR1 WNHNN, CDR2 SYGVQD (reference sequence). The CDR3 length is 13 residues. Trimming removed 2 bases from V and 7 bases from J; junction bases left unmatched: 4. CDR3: CASSEDRDGGYTF. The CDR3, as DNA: TGCGCCAGCAGTGAGGACAGGGACGGTGGCTACACCTTC.

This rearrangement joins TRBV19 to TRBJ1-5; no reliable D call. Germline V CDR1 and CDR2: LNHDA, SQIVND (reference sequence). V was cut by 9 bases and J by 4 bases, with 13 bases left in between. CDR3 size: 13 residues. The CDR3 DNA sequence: TGTGCCAGCACGGCAATCGAGAATCAGCCCCAGCATTTT. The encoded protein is CASTAIENQPQHF.

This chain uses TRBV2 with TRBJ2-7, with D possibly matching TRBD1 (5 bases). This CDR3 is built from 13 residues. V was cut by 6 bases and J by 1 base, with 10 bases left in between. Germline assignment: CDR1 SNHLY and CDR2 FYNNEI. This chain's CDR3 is CASRGPWSYEQYF. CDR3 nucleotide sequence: TGTGCCAGCAGGGGGCCCTGGTCCTACGAGCAGTACTTC.

Written as DNA, the CDR3 is TGTGCCAGCAACCCAATAGGGACAGCAACCTACGAGCAGTACTTC. Its translation is CASNPIGTATYEQYF. The chain is built from TRBV6-1 and TRBJ2-7; TRBD1 matches 7 bases. The CDR3 has 15 amino acids. Looked up from germline, CDR1 is MNHNS and CDR2 is SASEGT. J was trimmed by 2 bases and V by 7 bases; bases with no gene match: 11.

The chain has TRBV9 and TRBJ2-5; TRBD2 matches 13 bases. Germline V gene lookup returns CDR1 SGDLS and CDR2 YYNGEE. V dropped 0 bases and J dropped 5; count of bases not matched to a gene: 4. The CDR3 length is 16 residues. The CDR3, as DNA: TGTGCCAGCAGCGTAGGGACTAGCGGGGGCAGGGAGACCCAGTACTTC. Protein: CASSVGTSGGRETQYF.

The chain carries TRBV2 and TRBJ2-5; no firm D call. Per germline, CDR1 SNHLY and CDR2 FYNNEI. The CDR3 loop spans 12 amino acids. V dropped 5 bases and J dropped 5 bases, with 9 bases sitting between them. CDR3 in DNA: TGTGCCAGCAGTCAGACTCGGGAGACCCAGTACTTC. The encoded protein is CASSQTRETQYF. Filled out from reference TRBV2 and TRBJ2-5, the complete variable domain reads EPEVTQTPSHQVTQMGQEVILRCVPISNHLYFYWYRQILGQKVEFLVSFYNNEISEKSEIFDDQFSVERPDGSNFTLKIRSTKLEDSAMYFCASSQTRETQYFGPGTRLLVL.

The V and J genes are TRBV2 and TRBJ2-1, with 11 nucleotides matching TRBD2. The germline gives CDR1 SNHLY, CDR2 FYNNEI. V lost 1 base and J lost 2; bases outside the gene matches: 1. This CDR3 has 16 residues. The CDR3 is CASSEVLAGAYNEQFF. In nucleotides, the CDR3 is TGTGCCAGCAGTGAAGTACTAGCGGGGGCCTACAATGAGCAGTTCTTC.

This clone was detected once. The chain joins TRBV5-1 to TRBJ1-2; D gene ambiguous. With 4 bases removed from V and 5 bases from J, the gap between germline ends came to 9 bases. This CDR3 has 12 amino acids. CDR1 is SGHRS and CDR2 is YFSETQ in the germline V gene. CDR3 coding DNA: TGCGCCAGCAGCCTGGACGGGTATGGCTACACCTTC. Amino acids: CASSLDGYGYTF. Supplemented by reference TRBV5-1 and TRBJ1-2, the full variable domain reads KAGVTQTPRYLIKTRGQQVTLSCSPISGHRSVSWYQQTPGQGLQFLFEYFSETQRNKGNFPGRFSGRQFSNSRSEMNVSTLELGDSALYLCASSLDGYGYTFGSGTRLTVV.